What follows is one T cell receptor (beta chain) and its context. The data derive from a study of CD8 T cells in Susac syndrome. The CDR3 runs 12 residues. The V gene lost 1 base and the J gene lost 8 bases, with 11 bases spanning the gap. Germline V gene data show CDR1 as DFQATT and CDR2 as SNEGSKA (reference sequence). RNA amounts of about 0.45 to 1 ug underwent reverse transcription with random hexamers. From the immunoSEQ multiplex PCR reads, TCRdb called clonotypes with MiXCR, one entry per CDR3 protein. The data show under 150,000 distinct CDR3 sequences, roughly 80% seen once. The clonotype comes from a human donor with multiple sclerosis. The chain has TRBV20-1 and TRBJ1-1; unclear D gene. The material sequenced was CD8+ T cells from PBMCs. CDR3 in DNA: TGCAGTGCTAGAGTATCCGGATCCGAAGCTTTCTTT. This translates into CSARVSGSEAFF.